A single sample is the source of the 19 T cell receptor beta chains below, sequenced in a study of read filtering for tumor transcriptome and immune sequencing (TCRdb year 2020). The sequencer listed for this sample is Illumina HiSeq 4000. TCR libraries were built from roughly 370 ng RNA with the Immunoverse kit, using molecular barcoded adaptors covering alpha/delta and beta/gamma chains. TCRdb ran its own pipeline on the public reads, namely fastp trimming at Q25 and MiXCR clone calling, and kept in-frame beta chains. Rows merge per CDR3 protein into single entries with the most common DNA and genes. This sample gives more than 30,000 distinct CDR3 sequences in total; under 20% of them show up just once. Of the sample, 16% falls within the top ten clones. Input material: a population of CD138-negative cells sorted from bone marrow. The intended sense of this specimen's cell subset or site label: bone marrow mononuclear cells depleted of CD138+ plasma/myeloma cells by negative magnetic selection. These receptors were collected from a donor at least 40 years old with multiple myeloma.

This clonotype was observed at least ten times. The chain has TRBV5-1 and TRBJ2-3, with 10 bases identical to TRBD2. Germline CDR1 is SGHRS and CDR2 is YFSETQ. Losses at the gene ends were 0 bases for V and 4 bases for J; bases not matched to a gene: 5. The CDR3 runs to 16 residues. The CDR3 nucleotides are TGCGCCAGCAGCTTGGTGGCTAGCGGGAGCGCAGATACGCAGTATTTT. This sequence encodes CASSLVASGSADTQYF.

The V gene is TRBV20-1, the J gene TRBJ2-2, with a weak D call TRBD1 (6 bases). The V gene lost 0 bases and the J gene lost 4 bases, with 12 bases spanning the gap. Germline V CDR1 and CDR2: DFQATT, SNEGSKA (reference sequence). The CDR3 extends over 15 amino acids. The CDR3 nucleotides read TGCAGTGCTAGAGACCCAGGGGCCCCCACCGGGGAGCTGTTTTTT. It yields the protein CSARDPGAPTGELFF.

This clonotype was counted only a few times. The V and J genes are TRBV20-1 and TRBJ2-3; no clear D. There are 11 residues in the CDR3. The V end lost 3 bases, the J end lost 4 bases, and 5 bases lay between the germline ends. Germline V gene lookup returns CDR1 DFQATT and CDR2 SNEGSKA (reference sequence). CDR3 in DNA: TGCAGTGCTAGGACCTCAGATACGCAGTATTTT. It is translated as CSARTSDTQYF.

Details on this clonotype: One base away lies a much larger clone, so this may be a sequencing read error. The V gene is TRBV7-2, the J gene TRBJ2-5, with TRBD2 identical over 9 bases. The CDR3 loop spans 18 amino acids. Germline V gives CDR1 SGHTA, CDR2 FQGNSA. V trimming: 5 bases; J trimming: 3 bases; junction bases outside the gene matches: 16. CDR3 loop: CASSVPRGPAGGKETQYF. The DNA for the CDR3 is TGTGCCAGCAGCGTCCCCCGTGGGCCAGCGGGGGGCAAAGAGACCCAGTACTTC.

This clonotype was counted at least ten times. The chain links TRBV4-1 to TRBJ1-1; D is perhaps TRBD1 (5 bases). There are 16 residues in the CDR3. The germline V gene encodes CDR1 MGHRA and CDR2 YSYEKL. V lost 3 bases and J 0 bases, leaving 14 bases between the germline ends. CDR3: CASSQFTGTLNTEAFF. As DNA, the CDR3 is TGCGCCAGCAGCCAGTTTACCGGGACGTTGAACACTGAAGCTTTCTTT.

On this clonotype itself: This may come from a read error, since a much larger clone is one base off. The chain links TRBV7-9 to TRBJ2-7; D call uncertain. CDR1 SEHNR and CDR2 FQNEAQ come from the germline V gene (reference sequence). CDR3 length equals 13 residues. The CDR3 region has the DNA TGTGCCAGCAGGCCCCCCTCGGTTAACGAGCAGAACTTC. Its protein is CASRPPSVNEQNF.

This clonotype was seen more than once but under ten times. The chain combines TRBV19 with TRBJ1-5, with 7 positions matching TRBD1. The CDR3 sequence is 16 residues long. V dropped 5 bases and J dropped 7; count of bases not matched to a gene: 14. In germline, CDR1 is LNHDA, CDR2 SQIVND (reference sequence). CDR3 bases: TGTGCCAGTAGTGCGGGGGGACAGCCTTTCTACCAGCCCCAGCATTTT. As protein: CASSAGGQPFYQPQHF.

Many counts were recorded for this clonotype. The junction departs from germline at one end; a sequencing error may be responsible. J is TRBJ1-5 and V is TRBV20-1, with D tentatively TRBD1 (6 bases). The CDR3 contains 13 residues. Germline CDR1 reads DFQATT; CDR2 reads SNEGSKA (reference sequence). The CDR3 here is CSAAQGSTQPQHF. DNA for the CDR3: TGCAGTGCAGCACAGGGTAGCACTCAGCCCCAGCATTTT.

This clonotype was recorded a few times. The J gene is TRBJ1-5, the V gene TRBV20-1, with a tentative D call TRBD1 (5 bases). The V and J ends lost 6 bases and 5 bases respectively, with 11 bases between them. The CDR3 length is 12 residues. CDR1 is DFQATT, CDR2 SNEGSKA, per germline (reference sequence). CDR3 nucleotides: TGCAGTGCGGGGCGGGGCGATCAGCCCCAGCATTTT. Its translation is CSAGRGDQPQHF.

Note on this clonotype: Compared with germline, one end of the junction differs, possibly owing to a read error. The chain carries TRBV6-5 and TRBJ2-2; 7 nucleotides align to TRBD2. The CDR3 extends over 16 amino acids. Per germline, CDR1 MNHEY and CDR2 SVGAGI. The CDR3 loop reads CASSPQRGSGTGELFF. For the CDR3, the DNA is TGCGCCAGCAGTCCCCAGAGGGGTAGCGGGACCGGGGAGCTGTTTTTT.

This clonotype was picked up many times. The chain recombines TRBV7-2 with TRBJ1-1; D not resolved. The CDR3 length is 15 residues. Germline V gives CDR1 SGHTA, CDR2 FQGNSA. Trimming removed 5 bases from V and 0 bases from J, with 13 bases in between. CDR3 protein: CASSLTSSMNTEAFF. DNA of the CDR3: TGTGCCAGCAGCCTAACCTCCTCAATGAACACTGAAGCTTTCTTT.

This chain joins TRBV6-5 and TRBJ2-7; a possible D gene is TRBD1 (6 bases). V lost 0 bases and J lost 4, with 13 bases in between. The germline gives CDR1 MNHEY, CDR2 SVGAGI. This CDR3 region has 15 residues. The DNA of the CDR3 is TGTGCCAGCAGTTACTCCGAGAGCAGGGGATACGAGCAGTACTTC. The encoded protein is CASSYSESRGYEQYF.

This clonotype was seen at least ten times. This chain connects TRBV28 to TRBJ1-1; D unresolved. Trimming shortened V by 6 bases and J by 0 bases, and 8 bases separated the two germline ends. Germline values: CDR1 MDHEN, CDR2 SYDVKM. CDR3 length: 13 residues. The CDR3 sequence: CASRPTLNTEAFF. CDR3 sequence (DNA): TGTGCCAGCAGACCAACTCTGAACACTGAAGCTTTCTTT.

This clonotype was recorded at least ten times. The chain couples TRBV19 to TRBJ2-1; 11 bases fit TRBD2. Germline CDR1 and CDR2: LNHDA and SQIVND (reference sequence). The length of the CDR3 is 16 residues. The J segment lost 3 bases and the V segment lost 3 bases, leaving 4 bases of the junction unmatched. CDR3 sequence (DNA): TGTGCCAGTAGTATCCTAGCGGGGGGCATCTACAATGAGCAGTTCTTC. This codes for CASSILAGGIYNEQFF.

Concerning this clonotype itself: An end of the junction differs from the germline gene, which may be a read error. J is TRBJ2-1 and V is TRBV7-2; D call uncertain. In germline, CDR1 is SGHTA, CDR2 FQGNSA. The CDR3 is made up of 12 amino acids. The CDR3 coding sequence is TGTGCCAGCAACTTAACGGGCAATGAGCGGTTCTTC. Encoded protein: CASNLTGNERFF.

Ten or more counts support this clonotype. The CDR3 nucleotides read TGCGCCAGCAGCCGAGGGGTGGATCAGCCCCAGCATTTT. Protein sequence: CASSRGVDQPQHF. The chain links TRBV5-1 to TRBJ1-5; perhaps TRBD1 as D (5 bases). This CDR3 spans 13 amino acids. V lost 4 bases and J lost 5, with 10 bases in between. Germline CDR1 reads SGHRS; CDR2 reads YFSETQ.

This clonotype was seen many times. This chain connects TRBV19 to TRBJ1-5; a possible D gene is TRBD1 (6 bases). V lost 3 bases, J lost 5 bases, and 14 bases lay in between. The CDR3 loop spans 15 amino acids. The germline V gene encodes CDR1 LNHDA and CDR2 SQIVND (reference sequence). CDR3 residues: CASSMAGQRDQPQHF. The CDR3 DNA is TGTGCCAGTAGTATGGCCGGACAGCGCGATCAGCCCCAGCATTTT.

There are many counts of this clonotype. The V and J genes are TRBV6-1 and TRBJ2-6, with D possibly TRBD1 on 5 matching bases. Germline CDR1 MNHNS, CDR2 SASEGT. V lost 6 bases and J 2 bases, leaving 14 bases between the germline ends. This CDR3 contains 16 residues. The CDR3 region is CASSQSSGTGANVLTF. Here the CDR3 DNA reads TGTGCCAGCAGCCAGAGTTCAGGGACTGGGGCCAACGTCCTGACTTTC.

Regarding this clonotype: A much larger clone differs by one base, so this may be a read error. The gene calls are TRBV5-5 and TRBJ2-1; possible D gene TRBD2, 6 bases. This CDR3 contains 15 residues. Germline loops: CDR1 SGHKS, CDR2 YYEKEE (reference sequence). Deletions cut 0 bases from V and 6 bases from J, with 13 bases between. The CDR3 nucleotides read TGTGCCAGCAGCTTGGTAGCGGAGGGAAGCAATGAGCAGTTCTTC. Amino acids: CASSLVAEGSNEQFF. Supplemented by reference TRBV5-5 and TRBJ2-1, the full variable domain reads DAGVTQSPTHLIKTRGQQVTLRCSPISGHKSVSWYQQVLGQGPQFIFQYYEKEERGRGNFPDRFSARQFPNYSSELNVNALLLGDSALYLCASSLVAEGSNEQFFGPGTRLTVL.